Presented here are 2 T cell receptor beta chains from one specimen sequenced in a study of T cell responses to AZD1222 COVID-19 vaccine. Sequencing was performed with immunoSEQ multiplex PCR; in TCRdb, only in-frame clones are kept and a portion is missing. The table lists around 150,000 clones, about 82% of them singletons, with about 7.9% in the top ten. The sequencing here drew on peripheral blood, taken 28 days after the second dose of the MenACWY control vaccine. Receptors originate from an adult who received the MenACWY meningococcal vaccine as a control.

This clone appeared once. V gene TRBV28 combines with J gene TRBJ1-1; no reliable D call. Germline V gives CDR1 MDHEN, CDR2 SYDVKM. The CDR3 covers 15 residues. V was clipped by 6 bases and J by 0 bases, with 14 bases between them. This CDR3 reads CASSKLDGMNTEAFF. As DNA, the CDR3 is TGTGCCAGCAGCAAATTGGACGGTATGAACACTGAAGCTTTCTTT.

This chain uses TRBV7-2 with TRBJ2-3; a possible D gene is TRBD2 (5 bases). Germline CDR1 SGHTA, CDR2 FQGNSA. This CDR3 spans 15 amino acids. Trimming stripped 6 bases from V and 2 bases from J, with 15 bases between. CDR3 nucleotide sequence: TGTGCCAGCAGACTAGGCACGAGGCCCACAGATACGCAGTATTTT. It yields the protein CASRLGTRPTDTQYF.